This T cell receptor (beta chain) comes out of a study of blood T cell repertoires in COVID-19. At the level of the study: Sample material is recorded as cDNA or gDNA derived from T cells, B-cell-depleted T cells, or PBMCs.

The CDR3 length is 13 residues. J was trimmed by 6 bases and V by 3 bases; bases with no gene match: 4. Original handling: Reference gene primer amplification gave nucleated cell count estimates. Clones were sequenced by immunoSEQ multiplex PCR, and TCRdb holds only the in-frame ones, with some missing. V and J calls plus clone size are reproduced from that table; the DNA served to infer D and trimming. The sample carries roughly 260,000 clones, more than 60% recorded once. The rearrangement uses TRBV12-3 or TRBV12-4 and TRBJ1-2, with TRBD1 matching over 7 bases. The TCR originated in a woman between 35 and 50 years old with active or convalescent COVID-19. Sequencing input: peripheral blood. CDR3 DNA: TGTGCCAGCAGTTTTCTTAGGGGGCATGGCTACACCTTC. It codes for CASSFLRGHGYTF.